This entry lists 23 T cell receptor beta chains sequenced from one sample in a study of control samples from healthy donors and cancer patients. Produced via immunoSEQ multiplex PCR; TCRdb's table is partial and in-frame only. This repertoire shows roughly 400,000 clones, around 90% found once; its top ten account for just under 6.5%. Material for sequencing was PBMCs. The receptors were gathered from a man aged 35-49 years with head and neck cancer.

This chain connects TRBV10-3 to TRBJ2-5, with 8 bases identical to TRBD1. CDR1 and CDR2 (germline): ENHRY, SYGVKD. V trimming: 2 bases; J trimming: 4 bases; junction bases outside the gene matches: 15. The CDR3 runs to 18 residues. CDR3 sequence: CAISEARSSDRGRETQYF. DNA of the CDR3: TGTGCCATCAGTGAGGCGCGCTCCTCTGACAGGGGCAGAGAGACCCAGTACTTC.

This clone has just one count. The chain recombines TRBV30 with TRBJ2-5; TRBD1 or TRBD2 may be the D gene (5 bases each). The germline CDR1 and CDR2 sequences are GTSNPN and SVGIG (reference sequence). Trimming shortened V by 4 bases and J by 2 bases, and 17 bases separated the two germline ends. The CDR3 has 15 residues. CDR3 sequence reads: CAWTGIRKGQETQYF. The CDR3 DNA reads TGTGCCTGGACGGGGATCCGAAAGGGGCAAGAGACCCAGTACTTC.

The chain recombines TRBV6-5 with TRBJ1-2; D perhaps matches TRBD1 (6 bases). The CDR3 spans 14 residues. Germline assignment: CDR1 MNHEY and CDR2 SVGAGI. Trimming removed 6 bases from V and 8 bases from J, with 19 bases in between. The CDR3 bases are TGTGCCAGCAGGCCGCCTGGGGGCGGGTGGGGCTACACCTTC. Its protein product is CASRPPGGGWGYTF.

This clone was seen only a few times. The J gene is TRBJ1-1, the V gene TRBV6-2 or TRBV6-3; a weak D match, TRBD1 (5 bases). The CDR3 extends over 13 amino acids. Germline values: CDR1 MNHEY, CDR2 SVGEGT. V was clipped by 2 bases and J by 2 bases, with 6 bases between them. The CDR3: CASSYRDNTEAFF. In DNA form, the CDR3 reads TGTGCCAGCAGTTACCGGGACAACACTGAAGCTTTCTTT.

V usage is TRBV5-1 and J usage is TRBJ2-1; unclear D gene. The CDR3 length is 16 residues. The germline gives CDR1 SGHRS, CDR2 YFSETQ. With 0 bases removed from V and 0 bases from J, the gap between germline ends came to 10 bases. CDR3 bases: TGCGCCAGCAGCTTGGATGGCGGAAGCTCCTACAATGAGCAGTTCTTC. Amino acid sequence: CASSLDGGSSYNEQFF.

This chain links TRBV27 with TRBJ2-1, with D perhaps TRBD1 (6 bases). CDR1 MNHEY and CDR2 SMNVEV come from the germline V gene (reference sequence). The CDR3 is 16 amino acids. V lost 3 bases, J lost 8 bases, and 20 bases lay in between. The CDR3 loop reads CASSFIPGTGKDEQFF. The CDR3 bases are TGTGCCAGCAGTTTCATCCCGGGAACAGGGAAGGATGAGCAGTTCTTC.

This clone was counted only a few times. As DNA, the CDR3 is TGTGCCAGCAGCCCGACCGACGGGGGAACCACTGAAGCTTTCTTT. It yields the protein CASSPTDGGTTEAFF. J is TRBJ1-1 and V is TRBV4-2, with D possibly TRBD1 on 5 matching bases. The CDR3 totals 15 residues. Trimming stripped 4 bases from V and 4 bases from J, with 16 bases between. The germline gives CDR1 LGHNA, CDR2 YNFKEQ.

V gene TRBV28 combines with J gene TRBJ2-7; either TRBD1 or TRBD2 may supply D (5 bases each). The germline V gene encodes CDR1 MDHEN and CDR2 SYDVKM. This CDR3 is built from 14 residues. Trimming took 10 bases from V and 2 from J, leaving 18 bases between them. CDR3 protein: CATHEGSRTYEQYF. As DNA, the CDR3 is TGTGCCACTCACGAGGGGTCGAGGACCTACGAGCAGTACTTC.

The chain has TRBV28 and TRBJ2-5; possible D gene TRBD1, 6 bases. The V and J ends lost 5 bases and 1 base respectively, with 14 bases between them. Germline CDR1 and CDR2: MDHEN and SYDVKM. The CDR3 covers 15 residues. CDR3 amino acids: CASSPDRNPQETQYF. CDR3 coding DNA: TGTGCCAGCAGTCCCGACAGGAACCCCCAAGAGACCCAGTACTTC.

This clone was found a few times. V and J are TRBV27 and TRBJ2-7; TRBD2 might be the D (5 bases). Germline CDR1 reads MNHEY; CDR2 reads SMNVEV (reference sequence). The V end was cut by 8 bases, the J end by 7 bases, with 15 bases between. CDR3 length equals 12 residues. The DNA for the CDR3 is TGTGCCAGCGGACTTGCTTTGGGTGAGCAGTACTTC. Its translation: CASGLALGEQYF.

J is TRBJ2-1 and V is TRBV19, with TRBD2 matching 7 bases. The CDR3 has 16 residues. J lost 0 bases, V lost 1 base, and 3 bases had no gene match. Germline CDR1 LNHDA, CDR2 SQIVND (reference sequence). This CDR3 is CASSIGGGSSYNEQFF. CDR3 DNA: TGTGCCAGTAGTATAGGCGGGGGAAGCTCCTACAATGAGCAGTTCTTC.

Only a few counts were recorded for this clone. V is TRBV27 and J is TRBJ1-4; the D is unclear. Per germline, CDR1 MNHEY and CDR2 SMNVEV (reference sequence). The length of the CDR3 is 14 residues. V gave up 2 bases and J gave up 4 bases, with 8 bases separating them. The CDR3 loop is CASSLQAINEKLFF. The CDR3 bases are TGTGCCAGCAGTTTACAGGCTATTAATGAAAAACTGTTTTTT.

CDR3 sequence (DNA): TGCGCCAGCAGCAAGCCCGGGACTGATAGAGAGACCCAGTACTTC. Residues: CASSKPGTDRETQYF. This chain links TRBV5-1 with TRBJ2-5; tentative D call: TRBD2 (6 bases). The CDR3 is 15 residues long. CDR1 SGHRS and CDR2 YFSETQ come from the germline V gene. Trimming stripped 4 bases from V and 4 bases from J, with 17 bases between.

The rearrangement uses TRBV11-1 and TRBJ2-1, with TRBD2 identical over 8 bases. Germline loops: CDR1 SGHAT, CDR2 FQDESV (reference sequence). The ends lost 3 bases at V and 0 bases at J; junction bases unmatched: 4. The CDR3 runs to 16 residues. The chain's CDR3 is CASSFGGVSSYNEQFF. The CDR3, as DNA: TGTGCCAGCAGCTTCGGGGGGGTCAGCTCCTACAATGAGCAGTTCTTC. Drawing the rest from reference TRBV11-1 and TRBJ2-1, the complete variable domain is EAEVAQSPRYKITEKSQAVAFWCDPISGHATLYWYRQILGQGPELLVQFQDESVVDDSQLPKDRFSAERLKGVDSTLKIQPAELGDSAMYLCASSFGGVSSYNEQFFGPGTRLTVL.

The rearrangement links TRBV3-1 (or the pseudogene TRBV3-2) to TRBJ1-4; D is perhaps TRBD1 (6 bases). Germline loops: CDR1 LGHDT, CDR2 YNNKEL (reference sequence). Trimming pared 1 base from V and 6 bases from J, leaving 15 bases between. This CDR3 comprises 16 residues. CDR3 sequence reads: CASSQGIQGLDEKLFF. The CDR3 DNA follows: TGTGCCAGCAGCCAAGGCATACAGGGCCTGGATGAAAAACTGTTTTTT.

This clone was recorded a few times. The chain has TRBV11-2 and TRBJ1-5; 7 positions match TRBD1. This CDR3 spans 14 amino acids. CDR1 is SGHAT, CDR2 FQNNGV, per germline. The ends lost 2 bases at V and 4 bases at J; junction bases unmatched: 2. The CDR3 DNA reads TGTGCCAGCAGCTTAAGGGACAGAAATCAGCCCCAGCATTTT. Protein product: CASSLRDRNQPQHF.

The chain uses TRBV18 and TRBJ1-2; D ambiguous. The ends were cut back, 6 bases at V and 3 bases at J, with 8 bases in the middle. The CDR3 consists of 12 residues. Germline lookup yields CDR1 KGHSH and CDR2 LQKENI. The CDR3, as DNA: TGTGCCAGCTCGGCCGGGGACTATGGCTACACCTTC. The encoded protein is CASSAGDYGYTF.

This rearrangement joins TRBV6-5 to TRBJ1-1; 10 bases map to TRBD1. The CDR3 is made up of 15 amino acids. V was clipped by 2 bases and J by 3 bases; unmatched bases: 3. Germline CDR1 is MNHEY and CDR2 is SVGAGI. This chain's CDR3 is CASSYPDRGHTEAFF. The CDR3 DNA reads as TGTGCCAGCAGTTACCCCGACAGGGGGCACACTGAAGCTTTCTTT.

CDR3 nucleotides: TGTGCCAGTACAGGGAGGGCCTACGAGCAGTACTTC. Residues: CASTGRAYEQYF. The V call is TRBV2, the J call TRBJ2-7, with D possibly matching TRBD2 (7 bases). The CDR3 loop spans 12 amino acids. Germline values: CDR1 SNHLY, CDR2 FYNNEI. The V end was cut by 9 bases, the J end by 2 bases, with 11 bases between.

This clone showed up just a few times. The chain uses TRBV5-1 and TRBJ1-4; 10 bases are a match to TRBD1. The CDR3 is 16 residues long. Germline V gives CDR1 SGHRS, CDR2 YFSETQ. The trim removed 0 bases at V and 7 bases at J, leaving 6 bases unmatched. The CDR3 nucleotides read TGCGCCAGCAGCTTGGCCATCGGACAGGGGGGTGAAAAACTGTTTTTT. Amino acids: CASSLAIGQGGEKLFF.

This CDR3 is CASSLDSGRQSYEQYF. As DNA, the CDR3 is TGTGCCAGCAGCTTAGACTCGGGACGGCAGTCCTACGAGCAGTACTTC. The chain uses TRBV7-8 and TRBJ2-7, with D possibly called TRBD1 or TRBD2 (5 bases each). Trimming stripped 1 base from V and 1 base from J, with 14 bases between. Germline loops: CDR1 SGHVS, CDR2 FQNEAQ. CDR3 length equals 16 residues.

This clone has a handful of counts. The chain combines TRBV6-1 with TRBJ2-4; D not certain. CDR3 size: 11 residues. V was trimmed by 2 bases and J by 15 bases, leaving 11 bases between them. Germline CDR1 and CDR2: MNHNS and SASEGT. CDR3 in DNA: TGTGCCAGCAGTGAAACCCCTATGTCGTACTTC. It translates to CASSETPMSYF.

The chain combines TRBV7-2 with TRBJ1-5; D may be TRBD1 (5 bases). The length of the CDR3 is 15 residues. V lost 1 base and J 4 bases, leaving 11 bases between the germline ends. The germline V gene encodes CDR1 SGHTA and CDR2 FQGNSA. DNA of the CDR3: TGTGCCAGCAGCTTAGTGGCAGGGTGGAATCAGCCCCAGCATTTT. It yields the protein CASSLVAGWNQPQHF.